This TCR beta chain emerged from a study of blood T cell repertoires in COVID-19. Per the original methods: For nucleated cells, counts were estimated from reference gene primer amplification. Sequenced by immunoSEQ multiplex PCR; TCRdb stores in-frame clones only, minus some. From that table come the V and J calls and clone size; the DNA was used to work out D and trimming. The sample contains 350,000 to 550,000 clones, around nine tenths of which appear only once. The germline V gene has CDR1 LNHDA and CDR2 SQIVND (reference sequence). CDR3 size: 14 residues. V was cut by 6 bases and J by 2 bases, with 12 bases left in between.

The chain is built from TRBV19 and TRBJ2-3, with no clear D. The sequenced material came from peripheral blood. This sequence originates from a woman in her twenties or thirties with acute or convalescent COVID-19. The CDR3 loop reads CASSFGGHTDTQYF. CDR3 coding DNA: TGTGCCAGTAGCTTCGGCGGCCACACAGATACGCAGTATTTT.